The 26 T cell receptor beta chains reported below all come from one sample, sequenced in a study of blood T cell repertoires in COVID-19. Measured with immunoSEQ multiplex PCR; TCRdb has only the in-frame clones, and not every one. The table shows some 220,000 clones, with about 85% occurring only once. The sample taken for sequencing was PBMCs or T cells enriched from blood (not recorded which). These receptors were taken from a woman aged 25-40 years who had recovered from COVID-19.

The J gene is TRBJ2-5, the V gene TRBV19; D may be TRBD2 (5 bases). Per the germline V gene, CDR1 is LNHDA and CDR2 is SQIVND (reference sequence). V was cut by 4 bases and J by 7 bases, with 13 bases left in between. The CDR3 has 13 amino acids. CDR3 residues: CASSTHPRGTQYF. The CDR3 nucleotides read TGTGCCAGTAGTACACACCCCCGGGGGACCCAGTACTTC.

CDR3 DNA sequence: TGTGCCAGCAGCTTCAGGGGAGTCGATAATTCACCCCTCCACTTT. Its protein is CASSFRGVDNSPLHF. V usage is TRBV11-2 and J usage is TRBJ1-6; tentative D call: TRBD1 (6 bases). Trimming took 3 bases from V and 5 from J, leaving 11 bases between them. Germline lookup yields CDR1 SGHAT and CDR2 FQNNGV. The CDR3 has 15 residues.

This chain uses TRBV11-2 with TRBJ2-1; D is undetermined. Germline V gene sequence: CDR1 SGHAT, CDR2 FQNNGV. Between the trimmed V and J ends, which lost 3 bases and 9 bases, there was a span of 12 bases. The CDR3 sequence is 13 residues long. The CDR3 is CASSFRQNGEQFF. CDR3 nucleotide sequence: TGTGCCAGCAGCTTCAGGCAGAATGGTGAGCAGTTCTTC.

The chain carries TRBV11-1 and TRBJ2-7; tentatively, D is TRBD1 (6 bases). The V and J ends lost 5 bases and 5 bases respectively, with 19 bases between them. The CDR3 sequence is 15 residues long. In germline, CDR1 is SGHAT, CDR2 FQDESV (reference sequence). The DNA for the CDR3 is TGTGCCAGCAGCCGCACGACCAGGGGCCAAAACGAGCAGTACTTC. This translates into CASSRTTRGQNEQYF.

CDR3 region: CASSVARDSYEQYF. As DNA, the CDR3 is TGTGCCAGCAGTGTGGCCCGGGACAGCTACGAGCAGTACTTC. The chain combines TRBV2 with TRBJ2-7; TRBD1 matches at 7 bases. The CDR3 loop spans 14 amino acids. V was clipped by 4 bases and J by 3 bases; unmatched bases: 6. The V gene's germline CDR1 is SNHLY and CDR2 FYNNEI.

The CDR3 DNA reads TGTGCCAGTACAGGGGACAGGACCTACGAGCAGTACTTC. Its translation is CASTGDRTYEQYF. The chain carries TRBV19 and TRBJ2-7; 8 positions agree with TRBD1. Germline V CDR1 and CDR2: LNHDA, SQIVND (reference sequence). V lost 7 bases and J lost 2; bases outside the gene matches: 4. The CDR3 extends over 13 amino acids.

The rearrangement uses TRBV6-6 and TRBJ2-5; 7 bases map to TRBD2. The V and J ends lost 6 bases and 2 bases, in that order; junction bases with no gene match: 9. Per germline, CDR1 MNHNY and CDR2 SVGAGI (reference sequence). This CDR3 has 15 amino acids. The CDR3 region has the DNA TGTGCCAGCAGATCCGATGGACTAGTGCAAGAGACCCAGTACTTC. This sequence encodes CASRSDGLVQETQYF.

This clone was detected only once. The rearrangement uses TRBV7-3 and TRBJ2-3, with TRBD2 matching 8 bases. Per germline, CDR1 SGHTA and CDR2 FQGTGA. The CDR3 has 15 residues. With V trimmed by 7 bases and J by 0 bases, 6 bases remained unmatched. The CDR3 DNA is TGTGCCAGCACCATAGCGGGGCTAAGCACAGATACGCAGTATTTT. Its protein product is CASTIAGLSTDTQYF.

The V call is TRBV11-1, the J call TRBJ1-3; a possible D gene is TRBD1 (6 bases). Trimming took off 3 bases at V and 0 bases at J, with 9 bases between the two ends. The CDR3 is 15 residues long. Germline CDR1 SGHAT, CDR2 FQDESV (reference sequence). CDR3 protein: CASSFGTHSGNTIYF. The CDR3 nucleotides read TGTGCCAGCAGCTTCGGGACACACTCTGGAAACACCATATATTTT. Complete variable domain (other parts from reference TRBV11-1 and TRBJ1-3): EAEVAQSPRYKITEKSQAVAFWCDPISGHATLYWYRQILGQGPELLVQFQDESVVDDSQLPKDRFSAERLKGVDSTLKIQPAELGDSAMYLCASSFGTHSGNTIYFGEGSWLTVV.

The chain carries TRBV14 and TRBJ2-7, with D unclear. The V end lost 3 bases, the J end lost 8 bases, and 17 bases lay between the germline ends. This CDR3 is 14 amino acids long. Per the germline V gene, CDR1 is SGHDN and CDR2 is FVKESK. CDR3 sequence reads: CASSQVGVQLQQYF. The CDR3 region has the DNA TGTGCCAGCAGCCAGGTCGGAGTTCAACTCCAGCAGTACTTC.

J is TRBJ1-2 and V is TRBV5-1, with a weak D call TRBD1 (6 bases). CDR1 and CDR2 (germline): SGHRS, YFSETQ. This CDR3 is 16 amino acids long. Trimming took off 4 bases at V and 4 bases at J, with 20 bases between the two ends. The CDR3: CASSPGGGRWGYGYTF. In DNA, the CDR3 is TGCGCCAGCAGCCCCGGGGGGGGGCGTTGGGGCTATGGCTACACCTTC.

The genes are TRBV9 and TRBJ2-7; 8 positions agree with TRBD1. The CDR3 contains 16 residues. V lost 4 bases and J lost 4; bases outside the gene matches: 13. The V gene's germline CDR1 is SGDLS and CDR2 YYNGEE. CDR3 bases: TGTGCCAGCAGCCTCTCAGGGGGCCTAGCTGTGTACGAGCAGTACTTC. Translation: CASSLSGGLAVYEQYF.

This sequence joins TRBV13 and TRBJ1-1, with D possibly matching TRBD1 (6 bases). The germline V and J ends were trimmed by 4 bases and 7 bases, with 22 bases remaining between them. The germline V gene encodes CDR1 PRHDT and CDR2 FYEKMQ (reference sequence). The CDR3 loop spans 16 amino acids. CDR3 sequence (DNA): TGTGCCAGCAGCTCCAGGGGTAGGGGGGGCTCGGTTGAAGCTTTCTTT. This translates into CASSSRGRGGSVEAFF.

The gene calls are TRBV13 and TRBJ2-5; the match to TRBD1 covers 10 bases. The length of the CDR3 is 14 residues. CDR1 PRHDT and CDR2 FYEKMQ come from the germline V gene (reference sequence). Trimming took 4 bases from V and 4 from J; bases not matched to a gene: 3. CDR3 sequence: CASSSGTGAETQYF. The CDR3 DNA follows: TGTGCCAGCAGCTCGGGGACAGGGGCAGAGACCCAGTACTTC.

The V call is TRBV18, the J call TRBJ2-1; D perhaps matches TRBD2 (5 bases). V was clipped by 2 bases and J by 8 bases, with 19 bases between them. Germline values: CDR1 KGHSH, CDR2 LQKENI. The length of the CDR3 is 16 residues. CDR3 coding DNA: TGTGCCAGCTCACCAAGGATGCCAGGAGGCCCCGATGAGCAGTTCTTC. It is translated as CASSPRMPGGPDEQFF.

The chain has TRBV15 and TRBJ1-1; 9 bases fit TRBD1. The J segment lost 12 bases and the V segment lost 4 bases, leaving 6 bases of the junction unmatched. This CDR3 has 12 amino acids. The germline CDR1 and CDR2 sequences are LNHNV and YYDKDF (reference sequence). In DNA, the CDR3 is TGTGCCACCAGCACAAGACAGGGGGTGACTTTCTTT. Amino acid sequence: CATSTRQGVTFF.

This chain uses TRBV7-9 with TRBJ2-3, with D hard to call. The V end lost 2 bases, the J end lost 5 bases, and 11 bases lay between the germline ends. The CDR3 contains 14 residues. CDR1 and CDR2 (germline): SEHNR, FQNEAQ (reference sequence). CDR3 protein: CASSLTTSEDTQYF. In DNA form, the CDR3 reads TGTGCCAGCAGCTTAACTACTTCTGAAGATACGCAGTATTTT. Complete variable domain (other parts from reference TRBV7-9 and TRBJ2-3): DTGVSQNPRHKITKRGQNVTFRCDPISEHNRLYWYRQTLGQGPEFLTYFQNEAQLEKSRLLSDRFSAERPKGSFSTLEIQRTEQGDSAMYLCASSLTTSEDTQYFGPGTRLTVL.

The chain combines TRBV9 with TRBJ2-3; possibly TRBD1 for D (6 bases). The CDR3 length is 16 residues. CDR1 and CDR2 from the germline V gene are SGDLS and YYNGEE. V lost 3 bases, J lost 2 bases, and 16 bases lay in between. CDR3 in DNA: TGTGCCAGCAGCGCCCTTTTGACAGGCAACACAGATACGCAGTATTTT. Translation: CASSALLTGNTDTQYF.

J is TRBJ1-3 and V is TRBV19; D gene unclear. Germline CDR1 and CDR2: LNHDA and SQIVND (reference sequence). The CDR3 has 14 residues. The V gene lost 7 bases and the J gene lost 0 bases, with 10 bases spanning the gap. The CDR3 reads CASMSGSSGNTIYF. The CDR3 coding sequence is TGTGCCAGTATGTCAGGCTCCTCTGGAAACACCATATATTTT.

The rearrangement joins TRBV13 to TRBJ1-6; D is undetermined. Germline V gene data show CDR1 as PRHDT and CDR2 as FYEKMQ (reference sequence). The CDR3 consists of 14 residues. The V end was cut by 4 bases, the J end by 2 bases, with 6 bases between. The CDR3 region is CASSSVTYNSPLHF. The CDR3 DNA follows: TGTGCCAGCAGCTCGGTGACCTATAATTCACCCCTCCACTTT.

V usage is TRBV7-2 and J usage is TRBJ2-3, with D possibly TRBD2 on 7 matching bases. This CDR3 spans 15 amino acids. In germline, CDR1 is SGHTA, CDR2 FQGNSA. V lost 2 bases and J lost 3, with 12 bases in between. The CDR3 DNA sequence: TGTGCCAGCAGCTTAAAGGGGGGGCTAACAGATACGCAGTATTTT. Amino acids: CASSLKGGLTDTQYF.

This rearrangement joins TRBV6-1 to TRBJ1-2, with D tentatively TRBD1 (6 bases). Trimming took 2 bases from V and 8 from J, leaving 15 bases between them. The CDR3 extends over 14 amino acids. Per the germline V gene, CDR1 is MNHNS and CDR2 is SASEGT. Here the CDR3 reads CASSETAGVEGYTF. CDR3 nucleotides: TGTGCCAGCAGTGAAACGGCAGGGGTGGAGGGCTACACCTTC.

This clone was observed a handful of times. The chain is built from TRBV19 and TRBJ1-5, with D possibly being TRBD1 (5 bases). The germline V gene encodes CDR1 LNHDA and CDR2 SQIVND (reference sequence). Trimming removed 3 bases from V and 7 bases from J, with 13 bases in between. The CDR3 loop spans 14 amino acids. CDR3 nucleotides: TGTGCCAGTAGTATGAGGCAGGGTCAACAGCCCCAGCATTTT. Encoded protein: CASSMRQGQQPQHF.

This clone has only one observation. The rearrangement links TRBV5-1 to TRBJ2-4; 8 nucleotides agree with TRBD2. CDR1 and CDR2 (germline): SGHRS, YFSETQ. The CDR3 runs 17 residues. With 3 bases clipped from V and 6 bases from J, the junction kept 14 bases outside the gene matches. The CDR3 nucleotides read TGCGCCAGCAGCTCGGCCCAAACACTAGCGGCAGGAAACATTCAGTACTTC. Amino acids: CASSSAQTLAAGNIQYF.

This sequence joins TRBV14 and TRBJ1-2, with 12 bases aligning to TRBD1. Germline V gene sequence: CDR1 SGHDN, CDR2 FVKESK. The CDR3 consists of 15 residues. The V segment lost 2 bases and the J segment 14 bases; nucleotides outside the gene matches: 12. The CDR3 DNA follows: TGTGCCAGCAGCCAATCAAGGGGACAGGGGGCCCTGATTACCTTC. It encodes CASSQSRGQGALITF.

The chain is built from TRBV27 and TRBJ2-2; D unresolved. Trimming took off 3 bases at V and 2 bases at J, with 4 bases between the two ends. The CDR3 spans 13 residues. From germline, CDR1 is MNHEY and CDR2 SMNVEV (reference sequence). This CDR3 reads CASSFRNTGELFF. The CDR3 DNA follows: TGTGCCAGCAGTTTCAGAAACACCGGGGAGCTGTTTTTT.